This TCR beta chain comes out of a study of OX40 agonist ivuxolimab in advanced cancers. Study results and limitations: Doses of 0.1 to 3.0 mg/kg were accompanied by clonal expansion of CD4+ and CD8+ blood T cells by week 6. Among patients with partial responses at 0.1-3.0 mg/kg, clonal expansion was among the lowest.

TCRdb's copy holds only in-frame clones and misses some; the assay was immunoSEQ multiplex PCR. Here the sample spans some 45,000 clones, about 90% being singletons. This CDR3 is built from 12 residues. V was cut by 4 bases and J by 6 bases, with 10 bases left in between. Germline assignment: CDR1 ENHRY and CDR2 SYGVKD. As to this clone: What it binds is unknown.

The specimen was CD4+ or CD8+ T cells sorted from blood, collected in a trial of the OX40 agonist ivuxolimab. The rearrangement joins TRBV10-3 to TRBJ2-7; a possible D gene is TRBD1 (6 bases). The source is an adult with an advanced solid tumor such as melanoma, head and neck, liver or kidney cancer. CDR3 region: CAISAQGSEQYF. Here the CDR3 DNA reads TGTGCCATCAGTGCGCAGGGGAGCGAGCAGTACTTC.